This TCR beta chain was recovered during a study of blood T cell repertoires in COVID-19. About the research overall: The United States, Italy and Spain provided the acute and convalescent COVID-19 samples. T cells, B-cell-depleted T cells, or PBMCs provided the cDNA or gDNA that served as material.

Germline CDR1 reads MNHEY; CDR2 reads SVGAGI. V was shortened by 2 bases and J by 8 bases, with 15 bases between the two germline ends. CDR3 length: 14 amino acids. Original processing methods: The assay estimated nucleated cells by amplifying reference gene primers. This table comes from immunoSEQ multiplex PCR, and its TCRdb copy is limited to in-frame clones, with some not included. V and J calls and clone size follow that table, whereas D and trimming were derived from the DNA. The table shows around 63,000 clones, with roughly 84% occurring only once. Seattle patient enrollment occurred during active infection, with longitudinal follow-up thereafter.

Material: peripheral blood. The TCR was taken from a man between 60 and 70 years old with COVID-19, enrolled during active disease. The V gene is TRBV6-5, the J gene TRBJ1-2; TRBD1 is a possible D gene (5 bases). CDR3 residues: CASSYQRGPEGYTF. In DNA form, the CDR3 reads TGTGCCAGCAGTTACCAAAGGGGCCCCGAGGGCTACACCTTC.